This TCR beta chain was sequenced in a study of blood T cells in healthy people across ages. With a J-beta primer mix and a sample-barcoded 5' primer, a second PCR ran roughly 7 to 11 cycles. TCRdb reanalysed the 5' RACE reads using MiXCR and keeps one entry per CDR3 protein. Of 750,000 to 950,000 distinct CDR3 sequences detected, around half appear once; the ten largest clones hold under 50%. Worth noting for this clonotype: What it binds is unknown.

Study-wide results and caveats: Greater diversity and more naive CD4+ cells were seen in long-lived donors than in aged donors.

The sequence came from a man at least 80 years old in good health. Sequenced input: blood.

CDR3 amino acids: CASSRDRISNQPQHF. CDR3 in DNA: TGTGCCAGCAGCCGGGACAGGATTAGCAATCAGCCCCAGCATTTT. V gene TRBV12-3 or TRBV12-4 combines with J gene TRBJ1-5; 8 nucleotides align to TRBD1. CDR3 length: 15 amino acids. Unmatched junction bases numbered 4, after V lost 6 bases and J lost 0 bases.